This T cell receptor beta chain originates from a study of blood T cell repertoires in COVID-19. This CDR3 comprises 12 residues. Germline CDR1 reads LNHNV; CDR2 reads YYDKDF (reference sequence). V was pared by 8 bases and J by 4 bases, with 10 bases between. Only in-frame clones appear in the TCRdb table, and some are missing; sequencing was by immunoSEQ multiplex PCR. The table has 150,000 to 180,000 clones, around 78% seen once; the top ten hold roughly 1.7%. Sequenced input: peripheral blood. The chain employs TRBV15 and TRBJ2-3; D is ambiguous. This receptor was obtained from an elderly man with acute or convalescent COVID-19. The CDR3 sequence: CATAYSSDTQYF. Here the CDR3 DNA reads TGTGCCACCGCGTATAGCTCAGATACGCAGTATTTT.